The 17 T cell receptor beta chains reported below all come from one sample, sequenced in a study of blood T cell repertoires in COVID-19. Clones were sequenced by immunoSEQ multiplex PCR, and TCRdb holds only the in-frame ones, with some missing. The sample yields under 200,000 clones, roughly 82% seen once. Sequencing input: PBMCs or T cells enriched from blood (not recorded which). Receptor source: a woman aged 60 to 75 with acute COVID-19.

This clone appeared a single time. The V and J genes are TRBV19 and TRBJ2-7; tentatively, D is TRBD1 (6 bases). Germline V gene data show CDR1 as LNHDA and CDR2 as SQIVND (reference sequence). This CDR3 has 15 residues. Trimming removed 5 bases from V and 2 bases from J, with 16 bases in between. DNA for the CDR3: TGTGCCAGTAGTTATGGACAGCCAACTACCTACGAGCAGTACTTC. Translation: CASSYGQPTTYEQYF.

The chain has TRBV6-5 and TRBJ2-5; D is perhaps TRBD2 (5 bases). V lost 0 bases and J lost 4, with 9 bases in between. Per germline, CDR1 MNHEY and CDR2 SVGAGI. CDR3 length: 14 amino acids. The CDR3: CASSYSRALETQYF. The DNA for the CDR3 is TGTGCCAGCAGTTACTCGAGGGCGCTAGAGACCCAGTACTTC.

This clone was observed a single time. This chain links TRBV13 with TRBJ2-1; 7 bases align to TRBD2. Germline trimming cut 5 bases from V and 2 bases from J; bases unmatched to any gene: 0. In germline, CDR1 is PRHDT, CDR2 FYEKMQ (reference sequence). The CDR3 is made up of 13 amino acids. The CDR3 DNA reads TGTGCCAGCAGCCTAGCGGCCTACAATGAGCAGTTCTTC. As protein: CASSLAAYNEQFF.

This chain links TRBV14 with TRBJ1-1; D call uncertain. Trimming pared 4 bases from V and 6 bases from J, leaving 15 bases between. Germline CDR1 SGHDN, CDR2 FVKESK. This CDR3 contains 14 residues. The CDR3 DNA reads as TGTGCCAGCAGCCCCCTGGGTGCGGGATCTGAAGCTTTCTTT. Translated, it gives CASSPLGAGSEAFF.

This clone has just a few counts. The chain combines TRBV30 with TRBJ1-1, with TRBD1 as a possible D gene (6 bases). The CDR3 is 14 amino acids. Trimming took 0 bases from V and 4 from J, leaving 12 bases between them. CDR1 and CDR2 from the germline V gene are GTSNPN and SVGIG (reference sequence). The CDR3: CAWSVGGGGTEAFF. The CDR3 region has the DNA TGTGCCTGGAGTGTAGGGGGGGGCGGCACTGAAGCTTTCTTT.

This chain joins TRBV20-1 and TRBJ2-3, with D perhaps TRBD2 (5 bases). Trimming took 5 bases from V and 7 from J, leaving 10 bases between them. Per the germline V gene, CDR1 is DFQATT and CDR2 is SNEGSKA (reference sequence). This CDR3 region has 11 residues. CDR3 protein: CSAPLANTQYF. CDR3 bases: TGCAGTGCTCCTCTAGCAAATACGCAGTATTTT.

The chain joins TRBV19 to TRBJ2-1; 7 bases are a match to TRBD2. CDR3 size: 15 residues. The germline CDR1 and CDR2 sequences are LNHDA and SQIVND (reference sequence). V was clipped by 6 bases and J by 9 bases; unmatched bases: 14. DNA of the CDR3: TGTGCCAGTAGAGCACTAGCGAATACAATGGGTGAGCAGTTCTTC. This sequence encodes CASRALANTMGEQFF.

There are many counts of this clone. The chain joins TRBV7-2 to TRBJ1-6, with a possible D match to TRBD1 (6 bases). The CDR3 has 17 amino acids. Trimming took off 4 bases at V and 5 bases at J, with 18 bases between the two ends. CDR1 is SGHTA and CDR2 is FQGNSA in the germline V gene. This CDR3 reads CASSSYYEDSNNSPLHF. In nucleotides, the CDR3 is TGTGCCAGCAGCTCGTATTATGAGGACAGTAATAATTCACCCCTCCACTTT. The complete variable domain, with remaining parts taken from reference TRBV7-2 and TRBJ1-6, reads GAGVSQSPSNKVTEKGKDVELRCDPISGHTALYWYRQSLGQGLEFLIYFQGNSAPDKSGLPSDRFSAERTGGSVSTLTIQRTQQEDSAVYLCASSSYYEDSNNSPLHFGNGTRLTVT.

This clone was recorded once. CDR3: CASSHPIGTGGDNEQFF. DNA of the CDR3: TGCGCCAGCAGCCATCCCATTGGGACAGGGGGGGACAATGAGCAGTTCTTC. V usage is TRBV4-3 and J usage is TRBJ2-1, with 11 bases that match TRBD1. Per germline, CDR1 LGHNA and CDR2 YSLEER. V dropped 3 bases and J dropped 5; count of bases not matched to a gene: 9. The CDR3 is 17 amino acids.

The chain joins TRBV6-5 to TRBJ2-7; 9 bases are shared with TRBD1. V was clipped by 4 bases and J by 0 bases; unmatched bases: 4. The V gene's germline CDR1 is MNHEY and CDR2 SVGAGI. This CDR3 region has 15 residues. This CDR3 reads CASSLGGQGSYEQYF. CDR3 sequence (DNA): TGTGCCAGCAGTTTGGGGGGACAGGGCTCCTACGAGCAGTACTTC.

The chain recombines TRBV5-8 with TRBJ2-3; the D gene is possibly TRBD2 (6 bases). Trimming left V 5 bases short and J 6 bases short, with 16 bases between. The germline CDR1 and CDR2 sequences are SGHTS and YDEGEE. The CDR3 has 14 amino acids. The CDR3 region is CASRTLTRGDTQYF. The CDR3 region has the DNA TGTGCCAGCAGGACCCTAACGCGGGGCGATACGCAGTATTTT.

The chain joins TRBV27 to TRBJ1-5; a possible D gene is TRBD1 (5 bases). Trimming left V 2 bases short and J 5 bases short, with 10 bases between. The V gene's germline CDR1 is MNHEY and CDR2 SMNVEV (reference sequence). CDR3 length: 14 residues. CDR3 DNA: TGTGCCAGCAGTTTAGTGGGGGGGGATCAGCCCCAGCATTTT. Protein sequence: CASSLVGGDQPQHF.

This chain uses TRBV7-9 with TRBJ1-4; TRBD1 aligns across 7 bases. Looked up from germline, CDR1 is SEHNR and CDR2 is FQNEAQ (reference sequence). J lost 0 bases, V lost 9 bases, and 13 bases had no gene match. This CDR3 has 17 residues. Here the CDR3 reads CARVTGALDATNEKLFF. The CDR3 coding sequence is TGTGCCAGGGTCACAGGGGCCTTAGATGCAACTAATGAAAAACTGTTTTTT.

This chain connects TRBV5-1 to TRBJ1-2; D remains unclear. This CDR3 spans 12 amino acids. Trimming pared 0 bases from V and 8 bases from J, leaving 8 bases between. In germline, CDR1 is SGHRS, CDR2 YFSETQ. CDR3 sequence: CASSLGEEGYTF. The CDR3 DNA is TGCGCCAGCAGCTTGGGCGAAGAGGGCTACACCTTC.

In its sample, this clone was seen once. CDR3 DNA sequence: TGTGCCAGCAGCTCTATCGGGACACTTATGGAAAACACCATATATTTT. It codes for CASSSIGTLMENTIYF. The chain is built from TRBV5-6 and TRBJ1-3; a possible D gene is TRBD1 (6 bases). CDR3 size: 16 residues. Germline lookup yields CDR1 SGHDT and CDR2 YYEEEE. V shed 3 bases and J shed 6 bases, with 19 bases lying between them.

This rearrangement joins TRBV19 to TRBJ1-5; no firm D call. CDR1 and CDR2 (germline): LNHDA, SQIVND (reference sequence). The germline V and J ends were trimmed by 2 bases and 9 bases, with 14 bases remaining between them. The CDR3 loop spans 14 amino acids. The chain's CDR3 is CASSIRTAGWPQHF. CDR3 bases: TGTGCCAGTAGTATAAGAACGGCGGGGTGGCCCCAGCATTTT.

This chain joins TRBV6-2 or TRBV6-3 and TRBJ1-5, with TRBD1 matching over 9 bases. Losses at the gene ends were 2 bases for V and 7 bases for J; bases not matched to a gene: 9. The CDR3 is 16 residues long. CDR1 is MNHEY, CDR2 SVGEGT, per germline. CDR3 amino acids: CASSYGDRVSKQPQHF. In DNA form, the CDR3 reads TGTGCCAGCAGTTACGGGGACAGGGTTTCAAAACAGCCCCAGCATTTT.